This T cell receptor beta chain comes out of a study of long-term antiretroviral therapy in people with HIV. This CDR3 is built from 15 residues. V shed 2 bases and J shed 0 bases, with 9 bases lying between them. Germline CDR1 is MDHEN and CDR2 is SYDVKM. At survey level, the immunoSEQ assay was run in its v3.0 version. Data came from immunoSEQ multiplex PCR; TCRdb stores just in-frame clones and leaves some out. In the table there are tens of thousands of clones, around 80% of which are singletons. Every single participant having HIV got treatment inside the United States. This sequence was found in a man aged 18-30 years with HIV. The sample consisted of unsorted PBMCs, taken 1.5 years before starting antiretroviral therapy. The chain couples TRBV28 to TRBJ2-3; D may be TRBD2 (5 bases). The CDR3 reads CASSLRGYSTDTQYF. The CDR3 coding sequence is TGTGCCAGCAGTTTACGAGGGTATAGCACAGATACGCAGTATTTT.